The 12 T cell receptor beta chains presented below share a single source sample, sequenced in a study of blood T cell repertoires in COVID-19. Profiling relied on immunoSEQ multiplex PCR, and the TCRdb table lists in-frame clones only, not all of them. The sample includes around 370,000 clones, more than 70% of them seen just once. The sequencing sample was made of PBMCs or T cells enriched from blood (not recorded which). The origin of the receptors is a woman between 18 and 29 years old who had recovered from COVID-19.

The chain couples TRBV6-5 to TRBJ2-6; no firm D call. V was shortened by 5 bases and J by 4 bases, with 12 bases between the two germline ends. Germline CDR1 MNHEY, CDR2 SVGAGI. The CDR3 loop spans 15 amino acids. Here the CDR3 reads CASSRLSGGANVLTF. For the CDR3, the DNA is TGTGCCAGCAGTAGACTTTCCGGGGGGGCCAACGTCCTGACTTTC.

The chain joins TRBV28 to TRBJ1-5; 8 bases fit TRBD1. Germline-derived CDR1 and CDR2 are MDHEN and SYDVKM. The CDR3 contains 14 residues. Trimming cost V 6 bases and J 4 bases; bases outside gene matches: 5. The CDR3 reads CASSSQGVNQPQHF. The CDR3 DNA is TGTGCCAGCAGCTCACAGGGGGTAAATCAGCCCCAGCATTTT.

The V gene is TRBV6-5, the J gene TRBJ1-2; D unclear. CDR1 and CDR2 (germline): MNHEY, SVGAGI. V shed 6 bases and J shed 2 bases, with 10 bases lying between them. This CDR3 contains 13 residues. The CDR3 nucleotides read TGTGCCAGCAGCCGTTACAAGAACTATGGCTACACCTTC. Translation gives CASSRYKNYGYTF.

The chain recombines TRBV4-1 with TRBJ1-1; TRBD1 might be the D (6 bases). The CDR3 length is 11 residues. Germline V gene data show CDR1 as MGHRA and CDR2 as YSYEKL. Trimming left V 7 bases short and J 7 bases short, with 10 bases between. DNA for the CDR3: TGCGCCAGCATGAGGGGGGGTGAAGCTTTCTTT. This codes for CASMRGGEAFF.

The rearrangement links TRBV13 to TRBJ2-5; D uncertain. Looked up from germline, CDR1 is PRHDT and CDR2 is FYEKMQ (reference sequence). The V end was cut by 1 base, the J end by 9 bases, with 9 bases between. The CDR3 spans 12 residues. The CDR3 nucleotides are TGTGCCAGCAGCTTAGTCGGGTTGGCCCAGTACTTC. Its protein is CASSLVGLAQYF. The full variable domain, in which reference TRBV13 and TRBJ2-5 provide the parts outside the CDR3, is AAGVIQSPRHLIKEKRETATLKCYPIPRHDTVYWYQQGPGQDPQFLISFYEKMQSDKGSIPDRFSAQQFSDYHSELNMSSLELGDSALYFCASSLVGLAQYFGPGTRLLVL.

The gene calls are TRBV5-8 and TRBJ2-5, with a weak D call TRBD2 (6 bases). CDR3 length equals 16 residues. The germline gives CDR1 SGHTS, CDR2 YDEGEE. V lost 2 bases to trimming and J lost 1 base, with 15 bases between them. CDR3 coding DNA: TGTGCCAGCAGCTTACCAGATGCGGGGATCCAAGAGACCCAGTACTTC. Translation: CASSLPDAGIQETQYF. Combining the CDR3 with reference TRBV5-8 and TRBJ2-5 gives the whole variable domain EAGVTQSPTHLIKTRGQQATLRCSPISGHTSVYWYQQALGLGLQFLLWYDEGEERNRGNFPPRFSGRQFPNYSSELNVNALELEDSALYLCASSLPDAGIQETQYFGPGTRLLVL.

V usage is TRBV6-2 or TRBV6-3 and J usage is TRBJ2-2; 11 bases line up with TRBD2. Germline lookup yields CDR1 MNHEY and CDR2 SVGEGT. The length of the CDR3 is 14 residues. V lost 5 bases to trimming and J lost 5 bases; unmatched junction nucleotides: 1. The CDR3 loop reads CASSLAGGTGELFF. CDR3 coding DNA: TGTGCCAGCAGTCTAGCGGGGGGTACCGGGGAGCTGTTTTTT.

V is TRBV18 and J is TRBJ1-5; the D is unclear. The CDR3 spans 15 residues. Deletions cut 3 bases from V and 4 bases from J, with 13 bases between. Germline-derived CDR1 and CDR2 are KGHSH and LQKENI. For the CDR3, the DNA is TGTGCCAGCTCACCTCTGTATACAGAGAATCAGCCCCAGCATTTT. This translates into CASSPLYTENQPQHF.

The chain is built from TRBV19 and TRBJ1-2, with D unclear. The CDR3 is 14 amino acids. The V gene's germline CDR1 is LNHDA and CDR2 SQIVND (reference sequence). Between the trimmed V and J ends, which lost 4 bases and 0 bases, there was a span of 9 bases. DNA of the CDR3: TGTGCCAGTAGTACCCTAACTCCTAACTATGGCTACACCTTC. Amino acid sequence: CASSTLTPNYGYTF.

This chain uses TRBV7-8 with TRBJ1-3; unclear D gene. Trimming stripped 6 bases from V and 4 bases from J, with 13 bases between. The CDR3 contains 14 residues. Per germline, CDR1 SGHVS and CDR2 FQNEAQ. CDR3 region: CASSYRGAGNTIYF. The CDR3 coding sequence is TGTGCCAGCAGTTACCGGGGTGCCGGAAACACCATATATTTT. The full variable domain, rest sourced from reference TRBV7-8 and TRBJ1-3, is GAGVSQSPRYKVAKRGQDVALRCDPISGHVSLFWYQQALGQGPEFLTYFQNEAQLDKSGLPSDRFFAERPEGSVSTLKIQRTQQEDSAVYLCASSYRGAGNTIYFGEGSWLTVV.

This sequence joins TRBV3-1 (or the pseudogene TRBV3-2) and TRBJ2-7; tentatively, D is TRBD1 (5 bases). This CDR3 has 15 residues. Trimming stripped 2 bases from V and 0 bases from J, with 11 bases between. Germline CDR1 reads LGHDT; CDR2 reads YNNKEL (reference sequence). The CDR3 protein is CASSQPRQHSYEQYF. The CDR3, as DNA: TGTGCCAGCAGCCAACCCAGACAGCACTCCTACGAGCAGTACTTC.

CDR3 region: CARSCKPGLAGMNTGELFF. The CDR3 region has the DNA TGTGCCAGAAGCTGTAAACCGGGACTAGCGGGGATGAACACCGGGGAGCTGTTTTTT. This sequence joins TRBV5-3 and TRBJ2-2; 13 nucleotides match TRBD2. Being an ORF, TRBV5-3 has a function that is uncertain. J gave up 1 base and V 3 bases, and 9 bases lay outside the gene matches. The CDR3 extends over 19 amino acids.